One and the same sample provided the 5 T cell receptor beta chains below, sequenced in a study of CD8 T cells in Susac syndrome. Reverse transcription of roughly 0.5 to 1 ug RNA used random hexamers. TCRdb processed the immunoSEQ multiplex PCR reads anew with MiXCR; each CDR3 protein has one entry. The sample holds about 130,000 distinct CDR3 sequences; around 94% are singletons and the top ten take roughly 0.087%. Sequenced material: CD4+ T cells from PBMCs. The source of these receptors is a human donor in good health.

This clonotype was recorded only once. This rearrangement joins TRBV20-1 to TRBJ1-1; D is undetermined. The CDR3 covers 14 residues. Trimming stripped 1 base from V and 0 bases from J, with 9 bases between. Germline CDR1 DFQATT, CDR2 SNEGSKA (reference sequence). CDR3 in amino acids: CSARVVGLNTEAFF. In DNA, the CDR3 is TGCAGTGCTAGAGTTGTAGGGTTGAACACTGAAGCTTTCTTT.

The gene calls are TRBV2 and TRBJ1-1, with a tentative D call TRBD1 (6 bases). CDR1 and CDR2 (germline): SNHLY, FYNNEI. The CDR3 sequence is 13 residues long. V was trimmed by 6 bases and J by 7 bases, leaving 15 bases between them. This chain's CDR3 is CASRGQALGEAFF. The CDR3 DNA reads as TGTGCCAGCAGGGGACAAGCGCTTGGTGAAGCTTTCTTT.

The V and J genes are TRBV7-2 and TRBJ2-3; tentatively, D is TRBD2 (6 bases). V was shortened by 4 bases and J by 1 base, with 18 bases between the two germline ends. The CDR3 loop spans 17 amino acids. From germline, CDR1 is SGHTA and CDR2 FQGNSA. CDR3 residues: CASSWGLVIIGTDTQYF. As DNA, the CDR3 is TGTGCCAGCAGCTGGGGACTGGTTATAATCGGCACAGATACGCAGTATTTT.

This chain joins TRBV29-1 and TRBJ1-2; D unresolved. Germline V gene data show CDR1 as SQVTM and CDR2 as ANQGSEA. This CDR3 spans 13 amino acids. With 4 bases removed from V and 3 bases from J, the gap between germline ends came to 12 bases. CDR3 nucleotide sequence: TGCAGCGTTGTGGTCCGAGGGTACTATGGCTACACCTTC. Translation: CSVVVRGYYGYTF.

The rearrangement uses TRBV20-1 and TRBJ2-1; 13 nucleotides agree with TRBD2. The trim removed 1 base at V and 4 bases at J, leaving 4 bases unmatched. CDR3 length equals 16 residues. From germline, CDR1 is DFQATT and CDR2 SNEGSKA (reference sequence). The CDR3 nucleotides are TGCAGTGCTAGAGTTGGACTAGCGGGAGCATACAATGAGCAGTTCTTC. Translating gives CSARVGLAGAYNEQFF.